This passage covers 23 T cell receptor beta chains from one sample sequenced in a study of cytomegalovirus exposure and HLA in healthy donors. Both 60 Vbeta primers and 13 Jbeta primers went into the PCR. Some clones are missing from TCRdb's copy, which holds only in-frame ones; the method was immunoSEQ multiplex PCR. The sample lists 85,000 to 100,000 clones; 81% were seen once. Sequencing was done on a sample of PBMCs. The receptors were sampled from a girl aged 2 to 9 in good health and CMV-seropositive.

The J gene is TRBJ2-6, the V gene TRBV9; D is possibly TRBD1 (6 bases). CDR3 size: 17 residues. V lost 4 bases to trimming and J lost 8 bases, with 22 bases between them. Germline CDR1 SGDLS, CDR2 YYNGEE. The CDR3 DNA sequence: TGTGCCAGCAGCAACGGCCCGAGAGAGGGGGAACCCAACGTCCTGACTTTC. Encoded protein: CASSNGPREGEPNVLTF.

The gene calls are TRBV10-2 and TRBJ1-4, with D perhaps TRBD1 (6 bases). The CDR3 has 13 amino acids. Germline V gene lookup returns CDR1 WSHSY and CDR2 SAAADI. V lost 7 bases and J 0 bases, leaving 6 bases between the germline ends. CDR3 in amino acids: CASKGATNEKLFF. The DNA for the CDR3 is TGCGCCAGCAAGGGGGCAACTAATGAAAAACTGTTTTTT.

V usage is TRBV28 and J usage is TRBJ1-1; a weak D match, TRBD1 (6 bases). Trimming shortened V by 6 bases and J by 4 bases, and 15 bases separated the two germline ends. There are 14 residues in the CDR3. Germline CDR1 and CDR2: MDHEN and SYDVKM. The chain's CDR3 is CASSTPGGATEAFF. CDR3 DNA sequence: TGTGCCAGCAGCACCCCGGGGGGGGCCACTGAAGCTTTCTTT.

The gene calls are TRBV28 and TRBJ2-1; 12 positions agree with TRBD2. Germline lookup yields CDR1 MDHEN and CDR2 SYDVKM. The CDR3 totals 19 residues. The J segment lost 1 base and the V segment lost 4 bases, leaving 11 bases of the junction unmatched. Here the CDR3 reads CASSSLGLAGTGSYNEQFF. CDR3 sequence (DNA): TGTGCCAGCAGTTCGCTCGGACTAGCGGGAACTGGATCCTACAATGAGCAGTTCTTC.

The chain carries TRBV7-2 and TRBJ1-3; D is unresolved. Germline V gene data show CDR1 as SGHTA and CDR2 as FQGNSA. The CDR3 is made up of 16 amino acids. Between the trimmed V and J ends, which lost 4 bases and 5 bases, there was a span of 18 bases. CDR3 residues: CASSSEALIPRNTIYF. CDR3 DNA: TGTGCCAGCAGCTCAGAGGCCCTTATCCCCAGAAACACCATATATTTT.

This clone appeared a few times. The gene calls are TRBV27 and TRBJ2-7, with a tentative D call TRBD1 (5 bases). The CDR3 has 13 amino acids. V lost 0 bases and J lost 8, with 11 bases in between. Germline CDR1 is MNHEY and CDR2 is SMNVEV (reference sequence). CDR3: CASSLSDSAKQYF. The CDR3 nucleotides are TGTGCCAGCAGTTTATCCGACAGCGCAAAGCAGTACTTC.

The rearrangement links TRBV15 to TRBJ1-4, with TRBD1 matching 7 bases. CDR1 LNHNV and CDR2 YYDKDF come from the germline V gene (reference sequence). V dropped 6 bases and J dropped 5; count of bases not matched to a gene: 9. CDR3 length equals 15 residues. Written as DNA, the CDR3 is TGTGCCACCAGTTTTAGGACAGGCTTGAATGAAAAACTGTTTTTT. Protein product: CATSFRTGLNEKLFF.

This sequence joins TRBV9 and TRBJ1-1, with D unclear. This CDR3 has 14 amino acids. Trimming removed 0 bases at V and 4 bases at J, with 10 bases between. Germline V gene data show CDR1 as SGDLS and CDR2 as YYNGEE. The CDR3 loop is CASSVDGVGTEAFF. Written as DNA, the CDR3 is TGTGCCAGCAGCGTAGACGGGGTGGGCACTGAAGCTTTCTTT.

The CDR3 region is CASSLGEAGAGEQYF. The CDR3 DNA reads TGTGCCAGCAGTTTAGGGGAAGCGGGAGCGGGCGAGCAGTACTTC. The V and J genes are TRBV28 and TRBJ2-7, with TRBD2 identical over 8 bases. Trimming removed 2 bases from V and 6 bases from J; junction bases left unmatched: 9. The CDR3 is 15 amino acids. Germline V gives CDR1 MDHEN, CDR2 SYDVKM.

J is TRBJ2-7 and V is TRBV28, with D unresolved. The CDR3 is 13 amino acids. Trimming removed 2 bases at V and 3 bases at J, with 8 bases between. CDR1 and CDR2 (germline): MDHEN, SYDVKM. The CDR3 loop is CASSLVQFYEQYF. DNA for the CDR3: TGTGCCAGCAGTTTAGTCCAGTTCTACGAGCAGTACTTC.

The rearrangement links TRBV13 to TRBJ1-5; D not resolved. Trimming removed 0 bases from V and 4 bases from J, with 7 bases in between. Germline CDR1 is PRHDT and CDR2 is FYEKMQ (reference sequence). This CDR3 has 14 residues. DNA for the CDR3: TGTGCCAGCAGCTTAGGGCAGAATAATCAGCCCCAGCATTTT. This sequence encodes CASSLGQNNQPQHF.

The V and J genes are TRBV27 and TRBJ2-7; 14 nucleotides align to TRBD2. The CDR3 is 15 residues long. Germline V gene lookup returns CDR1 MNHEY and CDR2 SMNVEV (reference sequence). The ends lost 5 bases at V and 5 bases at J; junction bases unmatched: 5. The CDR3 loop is CASSDGTSGSNEQYF. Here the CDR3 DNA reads TGTGCCAGCAGTGACGGGACTAGCGGGAGTAACGAGCAGTACTTC.

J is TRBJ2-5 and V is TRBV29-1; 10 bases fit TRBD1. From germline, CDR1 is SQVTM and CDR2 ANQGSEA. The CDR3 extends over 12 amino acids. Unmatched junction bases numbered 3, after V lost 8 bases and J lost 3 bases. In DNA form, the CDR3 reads TGCAGCATGACAGGGGGCGAAGAGACCCAGTACTTC. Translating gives CSMTGGEETQYF.

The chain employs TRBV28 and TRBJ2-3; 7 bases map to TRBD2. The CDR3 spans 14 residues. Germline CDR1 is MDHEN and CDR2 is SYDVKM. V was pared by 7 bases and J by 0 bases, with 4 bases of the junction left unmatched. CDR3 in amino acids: CASKSGISTDTQYF. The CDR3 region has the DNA TGTGCCAGCAAGAGCGGGATTAGCACAGATACGCAGTATTTT.

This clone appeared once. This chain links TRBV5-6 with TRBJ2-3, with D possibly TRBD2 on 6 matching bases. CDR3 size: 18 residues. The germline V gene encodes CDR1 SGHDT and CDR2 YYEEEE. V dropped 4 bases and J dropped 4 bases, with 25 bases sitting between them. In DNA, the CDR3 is TGTGCCAGCAGCCGAACATCTACCGGGACTCGGGTCGCAGATACGCAGTATTTT. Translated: CASSRTSTGTRVADTQYF.

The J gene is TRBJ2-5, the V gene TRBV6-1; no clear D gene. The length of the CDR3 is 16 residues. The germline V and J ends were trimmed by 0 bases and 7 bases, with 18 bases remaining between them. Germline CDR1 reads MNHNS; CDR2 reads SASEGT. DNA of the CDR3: TGTGCCAGCAGTGAAGCGCTCCTCTTCCGTCGGTGGACCCAGTACTTC. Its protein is CASSEALLFRRWTQYF.

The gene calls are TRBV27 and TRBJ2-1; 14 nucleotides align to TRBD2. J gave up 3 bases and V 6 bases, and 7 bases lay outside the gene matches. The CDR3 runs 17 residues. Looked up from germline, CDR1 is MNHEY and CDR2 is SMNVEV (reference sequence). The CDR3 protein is CASSPGLAGVGYNEQFF. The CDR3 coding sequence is TGTGCCAGCAGCCCGGGACTAGCGGGAGTGGGCTACAATGAGCAGTTCTTC.

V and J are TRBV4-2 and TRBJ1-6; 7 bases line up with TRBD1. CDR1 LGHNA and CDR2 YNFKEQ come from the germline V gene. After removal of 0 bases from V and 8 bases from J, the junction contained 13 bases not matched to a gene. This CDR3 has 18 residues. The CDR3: CASSQDFLGQGGDSPLHF. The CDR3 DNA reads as TGTGCCAGCAGCCAAGATTTCCTAGGACAAGGGGGCGATTCACCCCTCCACTTT.

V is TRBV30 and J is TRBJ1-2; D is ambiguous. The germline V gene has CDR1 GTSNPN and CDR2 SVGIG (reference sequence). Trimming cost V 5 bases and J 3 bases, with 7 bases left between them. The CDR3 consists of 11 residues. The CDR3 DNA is TGTGCCTGGGTCCGGGACTATGGCTACACCTTC. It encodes CAWVRDYGYTF.

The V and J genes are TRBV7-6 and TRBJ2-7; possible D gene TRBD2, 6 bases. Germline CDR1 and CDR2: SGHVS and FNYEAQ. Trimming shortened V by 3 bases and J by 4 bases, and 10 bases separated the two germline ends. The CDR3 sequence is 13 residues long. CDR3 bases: TGTGCCAGCAGCTTGGGGGGAGGTTACGAGCAGTACTTC. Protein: CASSLGGGYEQYF.

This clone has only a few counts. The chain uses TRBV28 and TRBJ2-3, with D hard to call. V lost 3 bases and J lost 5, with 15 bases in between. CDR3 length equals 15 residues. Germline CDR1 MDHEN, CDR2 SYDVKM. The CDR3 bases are TGTGCCAGCAGTTTTGCCCCCGCAATCGGAGATACGCAGTATTTT. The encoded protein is CASSFAPAIGDTQYF.

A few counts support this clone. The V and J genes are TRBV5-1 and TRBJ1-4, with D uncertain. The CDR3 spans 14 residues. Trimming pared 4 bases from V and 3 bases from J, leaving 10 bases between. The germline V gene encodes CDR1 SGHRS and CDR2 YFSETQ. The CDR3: CASSRAQSNEKLFF. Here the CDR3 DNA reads TGCGCCAGCAGCCGAGCTCAATCTAATGAAAAACTGTTTTTT.

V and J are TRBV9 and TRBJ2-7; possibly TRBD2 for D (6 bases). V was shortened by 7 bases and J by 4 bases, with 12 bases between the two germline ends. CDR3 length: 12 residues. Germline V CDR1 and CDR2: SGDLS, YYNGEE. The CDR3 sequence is CASGGFGYEQYF. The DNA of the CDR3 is TGTGCCAGCGGGGGGTTTGGGTACGAGCAGTACTTC.